The 32 T cell receptor beta chains in this list originate from one sample, sequenced in a study of radiotherapy plus CTLA-4 blockade in lung cancer. Some clones are missing from TCRdb's copy, which holds only in-frame ones; the method was immunoSEQ multiplex PCR. This sample has about 95,000 clones, with about 81% found just once. Sequenced material: peripheral blood, taken from a patient treated with radiotherapy plus ipilimumab. These receptor sequences come from a human donor with non-small cell lung cancer who had a partial response to radiotherapy plus ipilimumab.

The chain is built from TRBV20-1 and TRBJ1-2; no clear D. Germline V gene data show CDR1 as DFQATT and CDR2 as SNEGSKA (reference sequence). The CDR3 is 11 amino acids. V was cut by 7 bases and J by 4 bases, with 10 bases left in between. This CDR3 reads CSGGVSYGYTF. The CDR3 nucleotides read TGCAGTGGGGGAGTTAGCTATGGCTACACCTTC.

The CDR3 bases are TGTGCCAGCAGCGTAGAGGGGGCTAGCGGGAGAAATGGTGAGCAGTTCTTC. It specifies CASSVEGASGRNGEQFF. This sequence joins TRBV9 and TRBJ2-1; 10 positions match TRBD2. V was pared by 0 bases and J by 9 bases, with 12 bases of the junction left unmatched. CDR1 and CDR2 (germline): SGDLS, YYNGEE. The CDR3 covers 17 residues.

This clone has more than one count but fewer than ten. The J gene is TRBJ2-3, the V gene TRBV19; 10 bases map to TRBD2. The CDR3 covers 16 residues. Germline CDR1 LNHDA, CDR2 SQIVND (reference sequence). Trimming took 6 bases from V and 1 from J; bases not matched to a gene: 7. The CDR3 here is CASSLGGTSGTDTQYF. Here the CDR3 DNA reads TGTGCCAGTAGCCTGGGTGGGACTAGCGGCACAGATACGCAGTATTTT.

The CDR3 DNA sequence: TGTGCCAGTAGCGATAGACATCATCCTGGGGCCAACGTCCTGACTTTC. Translating it yields CASSDRHHPGANVLTF. The rearrangement joins TRBV19 to TRBJ2-6; the D is unclear. Trimming left V 6 bases short and J 2 bases short, with 14 bases between. The germline V gene encodes CDR1 LNHDA and CDR2 SQIVND (reference sequence). The CDR3 runs to 16 residues.

The V and J genes are TRBV23-1 and TRBJ2-5; possibly TRBD2 for D (6 bases). TRBV23-1 is assigned to the ORF class and has an uncertain function. V gave up 3 bases and J gave up 3 bases, with 8 bases separating them. This CDR3 has 13 amino acids. The CDR3 DNA follows: TGCGCCAGCAGTCACGTAGCGGAAGAGACCCAGTACTTC. Its protein is CASSHVAEETQYF.

The V and J genes are TRBV19 and TRBJ1-4; D not resolved. This CDR3 region has 13 residues. The germline gives CDR1 LNHDA, CDR2 SQIVND (reference sequence). V was trimmed by 3 bases and J by 10 bases, leaving 12 bases between them. The CDR3 sequence is CASSIGTAGKLFF. CDR3 nucleotide sequence: TGTGCCAGTAGTATTGGAACAGCTGGAAAACTGTTTTTT.

The genes are TRBV6-5 and TRBJ2-7, with 12 nucleotides matching TRBD1. With V trimmed by 2 bases and J by 6 bases, 5 bases remained unmatched. The CDR3 has 15 amino acids. In germline, CDR1 is MNHEY, CDR2 SVGAGI. The CDR3 region is CASSYPGTGGVEQYF. The CDR3 region has the DNA TGTGCCAGCAGTTACCCGGGGACAGGGGGCGTCGAGCAGTACTTC.

This chain links TRBV5-1 with TRBJ1-2, with TRBD1 matching 7 bases. V dropped 1 base and J dropped 4; count of bases not matched to a gene: 4. From germline, CDR1 is SGHRS and CDR2 YFSETQ. This CDR3 contains 14 residues. CDR3 in DNA: TGCGCCAGCAGCTTGAGGGGGCTGGGCTATGGCTACACCTTC. Translating it yields CASSLRGLGYGYTF.

The chain couples TRBV19 to TRBJ1-4; D is perhaps TRBD1 (6 bases). Germline CDR1 and CDR2: LNHDA and SQIVND (reference sequence). V lost 6 bases, J lost 2 bases, and 10 bases lay in between. CDR3 length equals 14 residues. Written as DNA, the CDR3 is TGTGCCAGTAGCCCAGGGGATACTAATGAAAAACTGTTTTTT. The encoded protein is CASSPGDTNEKLFF.

The chain uses TRBV21-1 and TRBJ2-7; the table names TRBD1, a call not compared with the DNA. TRBV21-1 is a known pseudogene. CDR3 length: 16 amino acids. The CDR3 loop is CASSKPPGQGSYEQYF. DNA for the CDR3: TGTGCCAGCAGCAAACCTCCGGGACAGGGCTCCTACGAGCAGTACTTC.

The CDR3 sequence is CASTPGTANTEAFF. CDR3 DNA sequence: TGTGCCAGCACCCCCGGGACAGCGAACACTGAAGCTTTCTTT. The chain employs TRBV6-6 and TRBJ1-1; TRBD1 matches 7 bases. The CDR3 loop spans 14 amino acids. Germline V CDR1 and CDR2: MNHNY, SVGAGI (reference sequence). V lost 7 bases and J lost 1; bases outside the gene matches: 6.

The table lists this clone with a count of one. The chain joins TRBV18 to TRBJ2-5; possibly TRBD1 for D (5 bases). CDR1 KGHSH and CDR2 LQKENI come from the germline V gene. V was clipped by 5 bases and J by 3 bases, with 7 bases between them. This CDR3 has 12 residues. CDR3 bases: TGTGCCAGCTCATCCAGGGAAGAGACCCAGTACTTC. It encodes CASSSREETQYF.

V usage is TRBV5-1 and J usage is TRBJ1-1, with 8 bases identical to TRBD1. Germline lookup yields CDR1 SGHRS and CDR2 YFSETQ. V was clipped by 4 bases and J by 4 bases; unmatched bases: 3. The length of the CDR3 is 13 residues. This CDR3 is CASSIGQGTEAFF. The CDR3 bases are TGCGCCAGCAGCATAGGACAGGGCACTGAAGCTTTCTTT.

The V and J genes are TRBV2 and TRBJ2-5; 9 bases are a match to TRBD1. V was clipped by 7 bases and J by 1 base; unmatched bases: 7. The CDR3 has 15 residues. Germline-derived CDR1 and CDR2 are SNHLY and FYNNEI. The CDR3 region is CASTTGGDPQETQYF. CDR3 in DNA: TGTGCCAGCACCACAGGGGGCGATCCCCAAGAGACCCAGTACTTC.

The genes are TRBV9 and TRBJ2-1; possible D gene TRBD1, 6 bases. The CDR3 contains 13 residues. Germline V CDR1 and CDR2: SGDLS, YYNGEE. Trimming cost V 3 bases and J 8 bases, with 12 bases left between them. The CDR3 bases are TGTGCCAGCAGCGAAAACAGGGTCCATGAGCAGTTCTTC. Translated: CASSENRVHEQFF. Variable domain in full (rest from reference TRBV9 and TRBJ2-1): DSGVTQTPKHLITATGQRVTLRCSPRSGDLSVYWYQQSLDQGLQFLIQYYNGEERAKGNILERFSAQQFPDLHSELNLSSLELGDSALYFCASSENRVHEQFFGPGTRLTVL.

The CDR3 reads CSVGNQGRHYGYTF. Here the CDR3 DNA reads TGCAGCGTTGGGAATCAGGGCCGTCACTATGGCTACACCTTC. V gene TRBV29-1 combines with J gene TRBJ1-2; tentative D call: TRBD1 (5 bases). Germline CDR1 and CDR2: SQVTM and ANQGSEA. The CDR3 runs to 14 residues. The ends were cut back, 4 bases at V and 3 bases at J, with 15 bases in the middle.

This rearrangement joins TRBV4-2 to TRBJ2-3, with 8 bases aligning to TRBD2. The CDR3 consists of 16 residues. The V and J ends lost 1 base and 1 base, in that order; junction bases with no gene match: 4. Germline V gene lookup returns CDR1 LGHNA and CDR2 YNFKEQ. The CDR3 loop is CASSQGYSGGTDTQYF. CDR3 DNA sequence: TGTGCCAGCAGCCAAGGTTATAGCGGGGGCACAGATACGCAGTATTTT.

The genes are TRBV10-1 and TRBJ1-1; 7 bases agree with TRBD1. V was pared by 3 bases and J by 3 bases, with 7 bases of the junction left unmatched. The CDR3 sequence is 15 residues long. Looked up from germline, CDR1 is WNHNN and CDR2 is SYGVQD (reference sequence). The CDR3 DNA reads TGCGCCAGCAGTGAACTTGTGGGACAGTACACTGAAGCTTTCTTT. Its translation is CASSELVGQYTEAFF.

This clone was recorded a few times. J is TRBJ2-7 and V is TRBV30, with a weak D call TRBD2 (6 bases). CDR3 size: 15 residues. With 0 bases removed from V and 6 bases from J, the gap between germline ends came to 18 bases. Germline V gives CDR1 GTSNPN, CDR2 SVGIG (reference sequence). The CDR3 DNA sequence: TGTGCCTGGAGTGTACCCGGAGCGGGCGCCTCCGAGCAGTACTTC. This encodes CAWSVPGAGASEQYF.

The V and J genes are TRBV28 and TRBJ1-2; 7 positions agree with TRBD1. CDR1 MDHEN and CDR2 SYDVKM come from the germline V gene. The CDR3 is made up of 16 amino acids. The V gene end was trimmed by 6 bases and the J gene end by 2 bases; junction bases not matched to a gene: 12. CDR3 DNA sequence: TGTGCCAGCAGGCCGCTAACAGGGGCCCTAAACTATGGCTACACCTTC. This codes for CASRPLTGALNYGYTF.

V and J are TRBV7-2 and TRBJ2-5, with 7 bases lining up with TRBD2. CDR3 length: 15 amino acids. Germline trimming cut 5 bases from V and 1 base from J; bases unmatched to any gene: 7. The V gene's germline CDR1 is SGHTA and CDR2 FQGNSA. The CDR3 DNA follows: TGTGCCAGCAGCATCGCCGGGACTATCCAAGAGACCCAGTACTTC. It yields the protein CASSIAGTIQETQYF.

This chain connects TRBV29-1 to TRBJ2-3; TRBD2 might be the D (6 bases). Germline assignment: CDR1 SQVTM and CDR2 ANQGSEA. Trimming took off 1 base at V and 4 bases at J, with 12 bases between the two ends. The CDR3 loop spans 14 amino acids. CDR3 protein: CSVEGGKGADTQYF. For the CDR3, the DNA is TGCAGCGTTGAAGGCGGGAAAGGCGCAGATACGCAGTATTTT.

The chain couples TRBV4-1 to TRBJ1-1; the D gene is possibly TRBD1 (5 bases). Germline V gene lookup returns CDR1 MGHRA and CDR2 YSYEKL. There are 19 residues in the CDR3. V was pared by 1 base and J by 0 bases, with 21 bases between. Written as DNA, the CDR3 is TGCGCCAGCAGCCAAGGGGGCGGCAGCCGATCCCTCATGAACACTGAAGCTTTCTTT. Translating it yields CASSQGGGSRSLMNTEAFF.

This clone was picked up one time. V usage is TRBV10-1 and J usage is TRBJ1-3; maybe TRBD1 (5 bases). The CDR3 runs 14 residues. Germline V gives CDR1 WNHNN, CDR2 SYGVQD (reference sequence). Trimming took off 4 bases at V and 0 bases at J, with 7 bases between the two ends. The CDR3: CASSAGGSGNTIYF. CDR3 nucleotide sequence: TGCGCCAGCAGTGCGGGGGGCTCTGGAAACACCATATATTTT.

The CDR3 coding sequence is TGTGCCAGCAGCCCCCGGTCCGGGACAGGGGGCGTAGATACGCAGTATTTT. Amino acids: CASSPRSGTGGVDTQYF. The chain uses TRBV9 and TRBJ2-3, with 12 nucleotides matching TRBD1. This CDR3 comprises 17 residues. Germline CDR1 SGDLS, CDR2 YYNGEE. After removal of 4 bases from V and 5 bases from J, the junction contained 11 bases not matched to a gene.

This chain connects TRBV28 to TRBJ1-4; 8 nucleotides match TRBD1. The junction had 4 bases not matched to a gene; V was cut back by 8 bases and J by 2 bases. Germline V CDR1 and CDR2: MDHEN, SYDVKM. The CDR3 runs to 14 residues. The CDR3 DNA reads as TGTGCCAGCGGGCAGGGGGCCACTAATGAAAAACTGTTTTTT. It codes for CASGQGATNEKLFF.

V usage is TRBV7-3 and J usage is TRBJ2-1, with 7 positions matching TRBD2. The length of the CDR3 is 15 residues. CDR1 and CDR2 (germline): SGHTA, FQGTGA. The J segment lost 6 bases and the V segment lost 2 bases, leaving 7 bases of the junction unmatched. The CDR3 loop reads CASSLAGETPNEQFF. Here the CDR3 DNA reads TGTGCCAGCAGCTTAGCGGGAGAAACTCCCAATGAGCAGTTCTTC.

The sample holds one count of this clone. J is TRBJ2-7 and V is TRBV7-8, with TRBD1 identical over 8 bases. The CDR3 contains 16 residues. Germline V gene sequence: CDR1 SGHVS, CDR2 FQNEAQ. Trimming removed 0 bases from V and 2 bases from J; junction bases left unmatched: 6. The CDR3 region has the DNA TGTGCCAGCAGCTTAGCATCCAGGGGGCTCACCTACGAGCAGTACTTC. It yields the protein CASSLASRGLTYEQYF.

V is TRBV7-2 and J is TRBJ2-5, with 7 bases identical to TRBD2. With V trimmed by 4 bases and J by 6 bases, 20 bases remained unmatched. Per germline, CDR1 SGHTA and CDR2 FQGNSA. This CDR3 contains 18 residues. The CDR3 region is CASSSLLADGSGVKTQYF. Here the CDR3 DNA reads TGTGCCAGCAGCTCCCTCCTAGCGGATGGGTCCGGGGTGAAGACCCAGTACTTC.

The sample holds one count of this clone. In nucleotides, the CDR3 is TGTGCCAGCAGCTTAGAAGCGGGAGGGCCCGGTGAGCAGTTCTTC. Amino acid sequence: CASSLEAGGPGEQFF. This rearrangement joins TRBV7-2 to TRBJ2-1, with 10 nucleotides matching TRBD2. CDR3 length: 15 amino acids. J was trimmed by 9 bases and V by 1 base; bases with no gene match: 6. CDR1 and CDR2 (germline): SGHTA, FQGNSA.

The chain employs TRBV7-9 and TRBJ2-1, with 7 bases that match TRBD1. This CDR3 has 14 amino acids. With 3 bases clipped from V and 8 bases from J, the junction kept 7 bases outside the gene matches. CDR1 is SEHNR, CDR2 FQNEAQ, per germline (reference sequence). CDR3 loop: CASSLLAGGHEQFF. The CDR3 coding sequence is TGTGCCAGCAGCTTGTTGGCAGGGGGACATGAGCAGTTCTTC. The whole variable domain, remainder taken from reference TRBV7-9 and TRBJ2-1, is DTGVSQNPRHKITKRGQNVTFRCDPISEHNRLYWYRQTLGQGPEFLTYFQNEAQLEKSRLLSDRFSAERPKGSFSTLEIQRTEQGDSAMYLCASSLLAGGHEQFFGPGTRLTVL.

The chain combines TRBV18 with TRBJ1-1, with 8 nucleotides matching TRBD1. CDR1 and CDR2 from the germline V gene are KGHSH and LQKENI. J gave up 1 base and V 3 bases, and 4 bases lay outside the gene matches. The CDR3 length is 15 residues. CDR3 in amino acids: CASSPQGATNTEAFF. In nucleotides, the CDR3 is TGTGCCAGCTCACCGCAGGGGGCGACGAACACTGAAGCTTTCTTT.